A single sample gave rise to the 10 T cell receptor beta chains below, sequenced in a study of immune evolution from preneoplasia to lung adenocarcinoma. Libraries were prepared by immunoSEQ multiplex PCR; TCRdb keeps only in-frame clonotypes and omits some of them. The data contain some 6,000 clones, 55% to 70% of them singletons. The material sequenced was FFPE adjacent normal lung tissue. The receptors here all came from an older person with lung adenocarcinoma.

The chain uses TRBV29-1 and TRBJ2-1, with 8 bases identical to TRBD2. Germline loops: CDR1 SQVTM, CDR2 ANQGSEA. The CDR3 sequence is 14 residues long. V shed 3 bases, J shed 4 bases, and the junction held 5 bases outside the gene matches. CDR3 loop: CSVDNAGGYNEQFF. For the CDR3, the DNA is TGCAGCGTTGATAACGCGGGGGGTTACAATGAGCAGTTCTTC.

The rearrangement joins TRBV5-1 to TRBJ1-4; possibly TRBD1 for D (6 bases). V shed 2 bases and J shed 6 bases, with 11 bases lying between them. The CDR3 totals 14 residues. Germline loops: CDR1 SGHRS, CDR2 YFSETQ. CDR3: CASSLGGPDEKLFF. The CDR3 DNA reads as TGCGCCAGCAGCTTAGGGGGTCCCGATGAAAAACTGTTTTTT.

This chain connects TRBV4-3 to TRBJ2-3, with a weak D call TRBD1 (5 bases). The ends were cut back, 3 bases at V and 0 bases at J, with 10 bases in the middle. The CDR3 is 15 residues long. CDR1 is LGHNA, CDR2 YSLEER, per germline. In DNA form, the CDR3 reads TGCGCCAGCAGCCAGTCAGCAGGGAGCACAGATACGCAGTATTTT. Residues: CASSQSAGSTDTQYF.

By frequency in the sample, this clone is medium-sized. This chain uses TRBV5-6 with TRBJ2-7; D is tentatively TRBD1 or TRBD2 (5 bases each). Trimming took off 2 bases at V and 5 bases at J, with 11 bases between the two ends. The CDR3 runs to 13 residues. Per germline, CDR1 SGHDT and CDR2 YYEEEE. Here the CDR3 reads CASSFGGGNEQYF. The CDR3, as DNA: TGTGCCAGCAGCTTTGGGGGTGGGAACGAGCAGTACTTC.

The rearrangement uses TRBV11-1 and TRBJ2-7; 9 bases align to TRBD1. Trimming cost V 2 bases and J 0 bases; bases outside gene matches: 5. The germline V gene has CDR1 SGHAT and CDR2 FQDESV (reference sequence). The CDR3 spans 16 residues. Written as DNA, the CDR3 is TGTGCCAGCAGCTTAACACAGGGGGCAGGCTCCTACGAGCAGTACTTC. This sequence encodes CASSLTQGAGSYEQYF.

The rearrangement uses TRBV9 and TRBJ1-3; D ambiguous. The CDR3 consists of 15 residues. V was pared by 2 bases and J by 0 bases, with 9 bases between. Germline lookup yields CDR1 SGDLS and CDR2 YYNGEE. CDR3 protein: CASSVSGYSGNTIYF. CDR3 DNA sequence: TGTGCCAGCAGCGTCAGCGGGTACTCTGGAAACACCATATATTTT.

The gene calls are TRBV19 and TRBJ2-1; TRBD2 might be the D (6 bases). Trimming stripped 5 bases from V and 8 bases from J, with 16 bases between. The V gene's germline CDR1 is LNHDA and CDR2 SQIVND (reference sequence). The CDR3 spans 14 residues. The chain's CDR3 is CASSEMGGRDEQFF. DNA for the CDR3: TGTGCCAGTAGTGAAATGGGGGGTCGGGATGAGCAGTTCTTC.

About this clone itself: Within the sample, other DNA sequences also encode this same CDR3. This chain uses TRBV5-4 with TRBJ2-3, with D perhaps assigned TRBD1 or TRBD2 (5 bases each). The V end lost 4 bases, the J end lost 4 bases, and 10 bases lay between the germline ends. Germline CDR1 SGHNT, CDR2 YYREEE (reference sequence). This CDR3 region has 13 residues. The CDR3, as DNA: TGTGCCAGCAGCGGGGGTGGCGCAGATACGCAGTATTTT. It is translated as CASSGGGADTQYF.

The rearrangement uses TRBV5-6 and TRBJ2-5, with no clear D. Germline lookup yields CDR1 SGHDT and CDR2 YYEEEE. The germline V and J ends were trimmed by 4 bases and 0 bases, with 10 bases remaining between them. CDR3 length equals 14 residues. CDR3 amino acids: CASSPVSYQETQYF. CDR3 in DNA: TGTGCCAGCAGCCCTGTGTCGTACCAAGAGACCCAGTACTTC. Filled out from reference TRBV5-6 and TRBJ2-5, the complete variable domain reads DAGVTQSPTHLIKTRGQQVTLRCSPKSGHDTVSWYQQALGQGPQFIFQYYEEEERQRGNFPDRFSGHQFPNYSSELNVNALLLGDSALYLCASSPVSYQETQYFGPGTRLLVL.

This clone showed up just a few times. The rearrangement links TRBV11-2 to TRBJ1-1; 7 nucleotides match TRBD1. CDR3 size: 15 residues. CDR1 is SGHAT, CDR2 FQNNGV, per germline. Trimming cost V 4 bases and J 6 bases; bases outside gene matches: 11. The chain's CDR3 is CASSYNRGRDAEAFF. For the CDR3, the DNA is TGTGCCAGCAGCTATAACAGGGGTCGTGATGCTGAAGCTTTCTTT.